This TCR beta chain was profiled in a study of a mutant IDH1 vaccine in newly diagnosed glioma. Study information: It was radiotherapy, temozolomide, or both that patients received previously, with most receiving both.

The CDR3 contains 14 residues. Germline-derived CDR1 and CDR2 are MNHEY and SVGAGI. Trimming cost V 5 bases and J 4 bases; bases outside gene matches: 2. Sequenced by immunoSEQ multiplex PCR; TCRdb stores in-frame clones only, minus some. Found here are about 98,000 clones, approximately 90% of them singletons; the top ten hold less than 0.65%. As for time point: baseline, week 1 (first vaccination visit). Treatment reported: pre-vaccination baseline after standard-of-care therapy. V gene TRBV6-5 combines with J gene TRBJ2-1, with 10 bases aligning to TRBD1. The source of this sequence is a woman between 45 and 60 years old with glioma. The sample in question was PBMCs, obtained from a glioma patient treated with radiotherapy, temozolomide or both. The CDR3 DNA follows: TGTGCCAGCAGTGGGGACAGGGGTTACAATGAGCAGTTCTTC. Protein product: CASSGDRGYNEQFF.